The source of this T cell receptor beta chain is a study of T cell changes during pregnancy in multiple sclerosis. The protocol was immunoSEQ multiplex PCR, while the TCRdb copy is restricted to in-frame clones and leaves out a portion. The sample has about 120,000 clones; approximately 93% are singletons. This CDR3 is built from 13 residues. Germline lookup yields CDR1 SEHNR and CDR2 FQNEAQ (reference sequence). V was cut by 0 bases and J by 3 bases, with 6 bases left in between. V is TRBV7-9 and J is TRBJ2-7, with D possibly TRBD1 on 6 matching bases. The receptor comes from a female donor with multiple sclerosis, enrolled in a pregnancy study. This material consisted of peripheral blood, taken before pregnancy. CDR3 DNA: TGTGCCAGCAGCTTAGCAGGGGGCTACGAGCAGTACTTC. Translation gives CASSLAGGYEQYF.